This is a list of T cell receptor beta chains from one sample in a study of blood T cell repertoires in COVID-19. Sequenced by immunoSEQ multiplex PCR; TCRdb stores in-frame clones only, minus some. Of tens of thousands of clones in the sample, nearly 90% are singletons; the top ten hold over 2.5%. The sequenced sample consisted of peripheral blood. Every receptor here comes from a woman at least 80 years old with acute or convalescent COVID-19. CDR3s include the opening cysteine and the closing phenylalanine or tryptophan. Size values are once, few and many counts, or a class for expanded clones, and some rows have none.

abundance,v_gene,j_gene,CDR3aa
.,TRBV6-5,TRBJ1-2,CASSLARAENYGYTF
.,TRBV6-2/TRBV6-3,TRBJ2-7,CASSEQGLYEQYF
.,TRBV28,TRBJ1-5,CASRLGGDLKGQPQHF
.,TRBV16,TRBJ2-2,CASSQSQGTGELFF
.,TRBV5-1,TRBJ2-1,CASSSDRTFNEQFF
.,TRBV4-3,TRBJ1-3,CASSQRRGTGLYF
.,TRBV25-1,TRBJ1-4,CASSEYRGGNEKLFF
once,TRBV5-5,TRBJ2-1,CASSTGTGYNEQFF
.,TRBV5-1,TRBJ1-3,CASSYSDSLSGNTIYF
once,TRBV4-1,TRBJ1-2,CASSQTLRDSTYGYTF
.,TRBV7-3,TRBJ2-1,CASSPGTSGANEQFF